Listed below are T cell receptor beta chains from one sample, sequenced in a study of regulatory T cells in long-lasting Graves disease. TCRdb processed the multiplex PCR reads anew with MiXCR; each CDR3 protein has one entry. In the table there are 200,000 to 250,000 distinct CDR3 sequences, about 18% of which are singletons. The input for sequencing was peripheral blood mononuclear cells (PBMCs), taken at new diagnosis, from a patient treated with antithyroid drugs. The receptors were sampled from a female donor with Graves disease. Both conserved end residues are part of each CDR3. A D gene is named only where the DNA matches it firmly. A clone size is listed for some rows: how often the clone was seen (once, few, many), or a class if it is expanded.

V	D	size	J	CDR3	DNA
TRBV12-3/TRBV12-4	-	-	TRBJ2-7	CASSFEIRGGEQYF	TGTGCCAGCAGTTTCGAGATCAGGGGCGGGGAGCAGTACTTC
TRBV19	TRBD1	many	TRBJ2-3	CASNWGQLTDTQYF	TGTGCCAGTAATTGGGGACAGCTGACAGATACGCAGTATTTT
TRBV28	TRBD1	many	TRBJ1-6	CASLPGQGYNSPLHF	TGTGCCAGCCTCCCGGGACAGGGTTATAATTCACCCCTCCACTTT
TRBV12-3/TRBV12-4	-	many	TRBJ2-1	CASSIRGDNEQFF	TGTGCCAGCAGCATCAGGGGAGACAATGAGCAGTTCTTC
TRBV6-2/TRBV6-3	TRBD2	many	TRBJ2-3	CASSYPTSGGPRTDTQYF	TGTGCCAGCAGTTACCCGACTAGCGGGGGACCCCGCACAGATACGCAGTATTTT
TRBV12-3/TRBV12-4	-	-	TRBJ1-5	CASSFSEDGQPQHF	TGTGCCAGCAGTTTTTCCGAGGACGGTCAGCCCCAGCATTTT
TRBV12-3/TRBV12-4	-	-	TRBJ2-1	CASSLLWEVGNEQFF	TGTGCCAGCAGTTTATTGTGGGAGGTAGGCAATGAGCAGTTCTTC
TRBV6-4	-	-	TRBJ1-1	CASRHQGRNTEAFF	TGTGCCAGCAGACACCAGGGCCGGAACACTGAAGCTTTCTTT
TRBV30	TRBD1	many	TRBJ2-5	CAWSGQGDVETQYF	TGTGCCTGGAGCGGACAGGGGGATGTGGAGACCCAGTACTTC
TRBV24-1	-	many	TRBJ2-1	CATHSSTRNEQFF	TGTGCCACACACTCTTCAACGCGCAATGAGCAGTTCTTC
TRBV27	TRBD2	many	TRBJ2-3	CASSPFTSGRADTQYF	TGTGCCAGCAGTCCTTTTACTAGCGGGAGAGCAGATACGCAGTATTTT
TRBV6-5	-	many	TRBJ2-1	CASSYLDEQFF	TGTGCCAGCAGTTACTTGGATGAGCAGTTCTTC
TRBV2	-	many	TRBJ2-2	CASSVDTGELFF	TGTGCCAGCAGTGTTGACACCGGGGAGCTGTTTTTT
TRBV7-3	-	many	TRBJ2-2	CASSRINTGELFF	TGTGCCAGCAGCCGCATCAACACCGGGGAGCTGTTTTTT
TRBV11-3	-	few	TRBJ1-1	CASSLELGEAFF	TGTGCCAGCAGCTTAGAATTGGGGGAAGCTTTCTTT
TRBV20-1	-	many	TRBJ1-1	CSASIRAGNTEAFF	TGCAGTGCTAGTATAAGGGCAGGGAACACTGAAGCTTTCTTT
TRBV19	-	many	TRBJ1-6	CASSLRLGNSPLHF	TGTGCCAGTAGTTTACGACTGGGAAATTCACCCCTCCACTTT
TRBV19	TRBD1	few	TRBJ2-7	CASSTPLDRGNSYEQYF	TGTGCCAGTAGTACCCCTCTGGACAGGGGAAATTCCTACGAGCAGTACTTC
TRBV12-3/TRBV12-4	TRBD2	many	TRBJ2-3	CASSPSGNTDTQYF	TGTGCCAGCAGCCCTAGCGGGAACACAGATACGCAGTATTTT
TRBV5-4	-	many	TRBJ2-4	CASSLRGTLAKNIQYF	TGTGCCAGCAGCTTGAGGGGGACACTAGCCAAAAACATTCAGTACTTC
TRBV7-9	TRBD1	-	TRBJ2-7	CASSAPTGGLSYEQYF	TGTGCCAGCAGCGCGCCGACAGGGGGCCTCTCCTACGAGCAGTACTTC
TRBV9	-	few	TRBJ2-2	CASSVAGINTGELFF	TGTGCCAGCAGCGTAGCCGGGATAAACACCGGGGAGCTGTTTTTT
TRBV19	TRBD2	many	TRBJ2-1	CASSKTSGYNEQFF	TGTGCCAGTAGTAAGACTAGCGGGTACAATGAGCAGTTCTTC
TRBV6-2/TRBV6-3	-	many	TRBJ1-5	CASKKGYSNQPQHF	TGTGCCAGCAAGAAGGGTTATAGCAATCAGCCCCAGCATTTT
TRBV20-1	-	many	TRBJ2-7	CSARGRGGSSYEQYF	TGCAGTGCTAGGGGAAGGGGGGGATCCTCCTACGAGCAGTACTTC
TRBV3-1	-	many	TRBJ1-5	CASSLAGGGSNQPQHF	TGTGCCAGCAGCCTAGCCGGGGGGGGCAGCAATCAGCCCCAGCATTTT
TRBV18	-	many	TRBJ2-1	CASSALLGNEQFF	TGTGCCAGCTCAGCCCTGCTAGGTAATGAGCAGTTCTTC
TRBV25-1	-	many	TRBJ1-1	CASTFESNTEAFF	TGTGCCAGCACCTTCGAGTCGAACACTGAAGCTTTCTTT
TRBV28	-	many	TRBJ1-1	CASSLKRQEAFF	TGTGCCAGCAGTTTAAAGAGACAGGAAGCTTTCTTT
TRBV19	TRBD1	-	TRBJ1-2	CASSIEGRGLGGYTF	TGTGCCAGTAGTATAGAAGGCAGGGGGCTCGGTGGCTACACCTTC
TRBV11-2	TRBD2	many	TRBJ2-7	CASSLELAGAYEQYF	TGTGCCAGCAGCTTAGAGCTAGCGGGAGCGTACGAGCAGTACTTC
TRBV9	-	many	TRBJ2-3	CASSVQGSRADTQYF	TGTGCCAGCAGCGTACAAGGGTCGAGGGCGGATACGCAGTATTTT
TRBV7-2	TRBD1	-	TRBJ2-7	CASTRSSGQFYEQYF	TGTGCCAGCACCAGAAGTTCGGGACAGTTCTACGAGCAGTACTTC
TRBV7-9	TRBD2	-	TRBJ2-6	CASSLRRTSGGDSGANVLTF	TGTGCCAGCAGCTTAAGGAGGACTAGCGGGGGGGACTCTGGGGCCAACGTCCTGACTTTC
TRBV7-9	-	-	TRBJ2-5	CASSPQSGQETQYF	TGTGCCAGCAGCCCCCAGTCAGGTCAAGAGACCCAGTACTTC
TRBV28	TRBD1	many	TRBJ1-1	CASSFGGQGVTEAFF	TGTGCCAGCAGTTTCGGAGGACAGGGAGTCACTGAAGCTTTCTTT
TRBV12-3/TRBV12-4	-	-	TRBJ2-2	CASSLGTLTGELFF	TGTGCCAGCAGTTTAGGGACCCTCACCGGGGAGCTGTTTTTT
TRBV7-9	TRBD1	-	TRBJ2-1	CASSSLGTGPYNEQFF	TGTGCCAGCAGCAGCTTAGGGACAGGCCCCTACAATGAGCAGTTCTTC
TRBV7-9	-	many	TRBJ2-5	CASSLQGQETQYF	TGTGCCAGCAGCTTACAGGGACAAGAGACCCAGTACTTC
TRBV10-3	-	many	TRBJ2-3	CAISEDRRDTQYF	TGTGCCATCAGTGAAGACAGGAGGGATACGCAGTATTTT
TRBV9	-	many	TRBJ2-1	CASSEDLYNEQFF	TGTGCCAGCAGCGAGGATCTTTACAATGAGCAGTTCTTC
TRBV29-1	-	many	TRBJ1-2	CSVADTNYGYTF	TGCAGCGTCGCGGACACCAACTATGGCTACACCTTC
TRBV5-8	-	many	TRBJ2-1	CASSPRVGGVNEQFF	TGTGCCAGCAGCCCCCGGGTAGGGGGGGTGAATGAGCAGTTCTTC
TRBV27	TRBD1	many	TRBJ1-2	CASSKTGSYGYTF	TGTGCCAGCAGTAAGACAGGGAGCTATGGCTACACCTTC
TRBV5-1	-	many	TRBJ1-2	CASSSGRAPGYTF	TGTGCCAGCAGCTCGGGACGGGCGCCTGGCTACACCTTC
TRBV20-1	-	few	TRBJ2-3	CSARDAGGGVTADTQYF	TGCAGTGCTAGAGATGCTGGCGGCGGGGTAACGGCAGATACGCAGTATTTT
TRBV11-2	-	many	TRBJ1-4	CASSLGIGSTTNEKLFF	TGTGCCAGCAGCTTAGGCATTGGCTCCACAACTAATGAAAAACTGTTTTTT
TRBV19	-	many	TRBJ1-2	CASTKQGLYGYTF	TGTGCCAGTACTAAACAGGGTCTCTATGGCTACACCTTC
TRBV7-8	-	-	TRBJ2-3	CASSPLAETDSTDTQYF	TGTGCCAGCAGCCCCCTGGCCGAGACAGACAGCACAGATACGCAGTATTTT
TRBV7-2	-	many	TRBJ2-2	CASSLGLLNTGELFF	TGTGCCAGCAGCTTAGGACTATTGAACACCGGGGAGCTGTTTTTT
TRBV5-4	-	many	TRBJ2-5	CASSLATETQYF	TGTGCCAGCAGCTTGGCGACGGAGACCCAGTACTTC
TRBV3-1	TRBD2	many	TRBJ2-1	CASSPGAGKVYNEQFF	TGTGCCAGCAGCCCCGGAGCGGGGAAGGTATACAATGAGCAGTTCTTC
TRBV28	-	few	TRBJ1-5	CASSPNQGRQQPQHF	TGTGCCAGCAGTCCAAATCAGGGACGACAACAGCCCCAGCATTTT
TRBV20-1	-	many	TRBJ1-5	CSARVGGSNQPQHF	TGCAGTGCTAGAGTGGGGGGGAGCAATCAGCCCCAGCATTTT
TRBV7-8	-	many	TRBJ1-2	CASSPLVRGYTF	TGTGCCAGTAGCCCTCTAGTGCGAGGCTACACCTTC
TRBV27	-	many	TRBJ2-1	CASSFWGNEQFF	TGTGCCAGCAGTTTCTGGGGCAATGAGCAGTTCTTC
TRBV20-1	-	many	TRBJ2-3	CSAIGAGRSTDTQYF	TGCAGTGCTATAGGGGCGGGCCGTAGCACAGATACGCAGTATTTT
TRBV6-2/TRBV6-3	-	few	TRBJ2-6	CASSYSTPEASGANVLTF	TGTGCCAGCAGTTACTCTACACCCGAGGCCTCTGGGGCCAACGTCCTGACTTTC